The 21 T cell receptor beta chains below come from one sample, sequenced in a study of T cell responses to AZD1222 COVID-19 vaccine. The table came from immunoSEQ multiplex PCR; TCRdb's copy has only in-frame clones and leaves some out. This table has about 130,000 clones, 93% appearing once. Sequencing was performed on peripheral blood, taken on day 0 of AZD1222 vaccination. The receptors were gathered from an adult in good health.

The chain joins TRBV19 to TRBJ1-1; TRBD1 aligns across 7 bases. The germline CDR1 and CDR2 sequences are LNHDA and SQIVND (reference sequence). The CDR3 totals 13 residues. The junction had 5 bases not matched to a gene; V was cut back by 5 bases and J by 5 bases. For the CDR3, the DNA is TGTGCCAGTAGTTCTCAGACAGGGACTGAAGCTTTCTTT. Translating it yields CASSSQTGTEAFF. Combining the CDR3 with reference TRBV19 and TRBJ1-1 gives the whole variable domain DGGITQSPKYLFRKEGQNVTLSCEQNLNHDAMYWYRQDPGQGLRLIYYSQIVNDFQKGDIAEGYSVSREKKESFPLTVTSAQKNPTAFYLCASSSQTGTEAFFGQGTRLTVV.

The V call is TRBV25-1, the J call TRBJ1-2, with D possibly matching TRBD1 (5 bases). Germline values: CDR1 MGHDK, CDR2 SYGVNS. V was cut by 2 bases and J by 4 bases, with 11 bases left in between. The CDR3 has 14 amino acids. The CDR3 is CASSEGWGSYGYTF. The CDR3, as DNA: TGTGCCAGCAGTGAAGGGTGGGGCTCCTATGGCTACACCTTC.

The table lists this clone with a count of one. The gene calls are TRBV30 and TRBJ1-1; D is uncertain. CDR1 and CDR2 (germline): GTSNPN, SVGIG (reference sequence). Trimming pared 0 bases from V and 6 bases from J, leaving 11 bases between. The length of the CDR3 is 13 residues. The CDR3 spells CAWSVGWIAEAFF. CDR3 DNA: TGTGCCTGGAGTGTAGGGTGGATCGCTGAAGCTTTCTTT.

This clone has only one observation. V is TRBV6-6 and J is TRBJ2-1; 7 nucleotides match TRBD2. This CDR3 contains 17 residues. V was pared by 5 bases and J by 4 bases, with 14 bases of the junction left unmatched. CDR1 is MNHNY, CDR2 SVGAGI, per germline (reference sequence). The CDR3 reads CASSVSVGGTNYNEQFF. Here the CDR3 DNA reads TGTGCCAGCAGTGTTTCGGTCGGGGGGACCAATTACAATGAGCAGTTCTTC.

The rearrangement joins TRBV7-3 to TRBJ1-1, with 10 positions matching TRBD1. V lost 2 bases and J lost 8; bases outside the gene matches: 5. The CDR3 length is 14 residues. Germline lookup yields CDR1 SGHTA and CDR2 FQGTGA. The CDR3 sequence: CASSLGLTGGEAFF. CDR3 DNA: TGTGCCAGCAGCTTAGGTCTGACAGGGGGCGAAGCTTTCTTT. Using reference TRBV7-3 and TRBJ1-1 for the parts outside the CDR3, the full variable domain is GAGVSQTPSNKVTEKGKYVELRCDPISGHTALYWYRQSLGQGPEFLIYFQGTGAADDSGLPNDRFFAVRPEGSVSTLKIQRTERGDSAVYLCASSLGLTGGEAFFGQGTRLTVV.

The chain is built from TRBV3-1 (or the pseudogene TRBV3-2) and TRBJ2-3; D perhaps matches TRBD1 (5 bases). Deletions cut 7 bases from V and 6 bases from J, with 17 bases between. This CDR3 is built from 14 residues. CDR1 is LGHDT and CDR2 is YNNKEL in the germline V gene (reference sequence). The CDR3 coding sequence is TGTGCCAGCACCCCCGGGCAGGGTGCGGATACGCAGTATTTT. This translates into CASTPGQGADTQYF.

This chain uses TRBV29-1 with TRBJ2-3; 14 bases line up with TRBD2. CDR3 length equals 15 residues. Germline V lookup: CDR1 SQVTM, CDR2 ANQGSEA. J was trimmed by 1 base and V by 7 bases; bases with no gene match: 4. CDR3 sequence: CSGSGLAGGTDTQYF. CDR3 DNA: TGCAGCGGGTCGGGACTAGCGGGGGGCACAGATACGCAGTATTTT.

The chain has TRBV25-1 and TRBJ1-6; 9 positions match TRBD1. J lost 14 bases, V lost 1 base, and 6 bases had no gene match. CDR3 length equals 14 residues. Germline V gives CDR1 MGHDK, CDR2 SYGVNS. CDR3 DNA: TGTGCCAGCAGTGAATTTTACGACAGGGGGACCCTCCACTTT. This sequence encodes CASSEFYDRGTLHF.

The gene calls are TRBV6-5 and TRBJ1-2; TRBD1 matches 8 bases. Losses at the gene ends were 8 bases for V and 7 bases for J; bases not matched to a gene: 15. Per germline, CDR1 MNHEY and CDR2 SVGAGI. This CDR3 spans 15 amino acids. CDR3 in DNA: TGTGCCAGCGGTTTTGGCCTCGCAGGGGGCTTTGGCTACACCTTC. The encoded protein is CASGFGLAGGFGYTF.

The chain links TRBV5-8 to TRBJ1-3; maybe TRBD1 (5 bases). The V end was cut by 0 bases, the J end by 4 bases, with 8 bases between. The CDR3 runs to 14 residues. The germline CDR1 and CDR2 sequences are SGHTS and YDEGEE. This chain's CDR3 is CASSLVWDGNTIYF. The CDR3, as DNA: TGTGCCAGCAGCTTGGTTTGGGACGGAAACACCATATATTTT.

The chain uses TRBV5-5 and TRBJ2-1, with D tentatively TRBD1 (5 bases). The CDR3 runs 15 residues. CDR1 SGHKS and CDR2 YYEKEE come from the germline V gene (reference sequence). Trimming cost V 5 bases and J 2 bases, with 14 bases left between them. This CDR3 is CASSGLGATYNEQFF. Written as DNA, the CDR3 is TGTGCCAGCAGTGGCCTTGGGGCGACCTACAATGAGCAGTTCTTC.

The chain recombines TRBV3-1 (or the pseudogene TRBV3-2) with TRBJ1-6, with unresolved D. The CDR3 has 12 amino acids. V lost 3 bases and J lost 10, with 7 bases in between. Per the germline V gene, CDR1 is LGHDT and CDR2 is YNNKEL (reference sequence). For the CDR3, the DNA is TGTGCCAGCAGCCACCTCTCATCACCCCTCCACTTT. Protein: CASSHLSSPLHF.

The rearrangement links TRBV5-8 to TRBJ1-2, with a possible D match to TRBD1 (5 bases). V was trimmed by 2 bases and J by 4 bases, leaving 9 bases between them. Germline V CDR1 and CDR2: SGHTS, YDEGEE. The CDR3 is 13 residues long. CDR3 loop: CASSFEGSYGYTF. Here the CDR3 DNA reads TGTGCCAGCAGCTTTGAGGGGTCCTATGGCTACACCTTC. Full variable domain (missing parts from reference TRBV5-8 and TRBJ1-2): EAGVTQSPTHLIKTRGQQATLRCSPISGHTSVYWYQQALGLGLQFLLWYDEGEERNRGNFPPRFSGRQFPNYSSELNVNALELEDSALYLCASSFEGSYGYTFGSGTRLTVV.

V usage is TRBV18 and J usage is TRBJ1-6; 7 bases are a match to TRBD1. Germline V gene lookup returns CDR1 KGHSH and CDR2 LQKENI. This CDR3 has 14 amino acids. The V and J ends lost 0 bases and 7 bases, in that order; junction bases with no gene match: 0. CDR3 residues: CASSPPTGNSPLHF. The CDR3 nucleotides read TGTGCCAGCTCACCACCGACAGGGAATTCACCCCTCCACTTT.

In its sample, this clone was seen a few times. CDR3: CASSLDAREQFF. CDR3 in DNA: TGTGCCAGCAGCCTAGACGCGAGGGAGCAGTTCTTC. This chain joins TRBV13 and TRBJ2-1; no definite D call. Trimming shortened V by 5 bases and J by 10 bases, and 12 bases separated the two germline ends. The CDR3 spans 12 residues. From germline, CDR1 is PRHDT and CDR2 FYEKMQ (reference sequence).

DNA for the CDR3: TGTGCCATCAGTGAGGTGGGGACAGAGGGCAATCAGCCCCAGCATTTT. Translating gives CAISEVGTEGNQPQHF. V usage is TRBV10-3 and J usage is TRBJ1-5; 7 bases match TRBD1. The CDR3 sequence is 16 residues long. The germline gives CDR1 ENHRY, CDR2 SYGVKD. Losses at the gene ends were 2 bases for V and 2 bases for J; bases not matched to a gene: 6.

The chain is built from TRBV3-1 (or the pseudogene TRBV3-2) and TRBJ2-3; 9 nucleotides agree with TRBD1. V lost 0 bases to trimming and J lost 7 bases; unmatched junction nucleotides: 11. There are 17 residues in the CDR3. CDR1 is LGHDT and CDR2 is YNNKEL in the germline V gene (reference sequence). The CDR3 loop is CASSQDYQDRGGYTQYF. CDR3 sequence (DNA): TGTGCCAGCAGCCAAGATTATCAGGACAGGGGAGGTTATACGCAGTATTTT.

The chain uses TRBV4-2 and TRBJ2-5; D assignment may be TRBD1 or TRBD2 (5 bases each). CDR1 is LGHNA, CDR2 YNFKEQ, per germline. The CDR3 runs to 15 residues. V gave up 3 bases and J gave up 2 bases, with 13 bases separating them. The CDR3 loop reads CASSQGGGRQETQYF. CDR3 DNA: TGTGCCAGCAGCCAGGGTGGGGGACGTCAAGAGACCCAGTACTTC.

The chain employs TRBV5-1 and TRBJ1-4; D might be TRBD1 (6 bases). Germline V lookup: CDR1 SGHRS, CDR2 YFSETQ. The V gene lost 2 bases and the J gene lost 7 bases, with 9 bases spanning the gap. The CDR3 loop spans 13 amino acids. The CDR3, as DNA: TGCGCCAGCAGCTTAGGGGGAAGTGAAAAACTGTTTTTT. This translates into CASSLGGSEKLFF.

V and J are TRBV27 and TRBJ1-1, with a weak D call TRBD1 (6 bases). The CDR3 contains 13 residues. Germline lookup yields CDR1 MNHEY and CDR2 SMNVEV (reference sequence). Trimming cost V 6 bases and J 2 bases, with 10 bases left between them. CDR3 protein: CASRPGTNTEAFF. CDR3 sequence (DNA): TGTGCCAGCAGACCCGGGACAAACACTGAAGCTTTCTTT.

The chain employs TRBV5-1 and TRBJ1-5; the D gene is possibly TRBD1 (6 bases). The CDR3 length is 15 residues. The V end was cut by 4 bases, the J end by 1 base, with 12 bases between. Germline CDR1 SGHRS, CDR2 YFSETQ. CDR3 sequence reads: CASSETGQSNQPQHF. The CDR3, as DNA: TGCGCCAGCAGCGAAACTGGACAGAGCAATCAGCCCCAGCATTTT.